One sample yielded the 24 T cell receptor beta chains listed below, sequenced in a study of blood T cell repertoires in COVID-19. Using immunoSEQ multiplex PCR, the repertoire was profiled, and TCRdb retains in-frame clones only, with some absent. The top ten clones hold 4% to 4.5% of a sample with about 98,000 clones, 80% to 95% of them seen once. Material: peripheral blood. These receptors came from a man aged 18 to 29 with acute or convalescent COVID-19.

This chain connects TRBV7-2 to TRBJ1-2, with D unclear. Trimming left V 1 base short and J 5 bases short, with 11 bases between. The CDR3 is made up of 14 amino acids. CDR1 and CDR2 from the germline V gene are SGHTA and FQGNSA. CDR3 amino acids: CASSLEPVWYGYTF. The CDR3 region has the DNA TGTGCCAGCAGCTTAGAGCCCGTATGGTATGGCTACACCTTC.

The chain couples TRBV19 to TRBJ1-3; the D is unclear. CDR1 is LNHDA and CDR2 is SQIVND in the germline V gene (reference sequence). With 0 bases removed from V and 0 bases from J, the gap between germline ends came to 6 bases. The CDR3 sequence is 15 residues long. The CDR3 coding sequence is TGTGCCAGTAGTATAGAAGGAGACTCTGGAAACACCATATATTTT. Encoded protein: CASSIEGDSGNTIYF.

This clone was detected once. The chain combines TRBV5-4 with TRBJ1-1; perhaps TRBD1 as D (5 bases). This CDR3 region has 16 residues. In germline, CDR1 is SGHNT, CDR2 YYREEE (reference sequence). V gave up 4 bases and J gave up 1 base, with 17 bases separating them. The CDR3 DNA follows: TGTGCCAGCAGCATCAGGGTCGGAACGGGGAACACTGAAGCTTTCTTT. Amino acid sequence: CASSIRVGTGNTEAFF.

The J gene is TRBJ2-7, the V gene TRBV10-3, with TRBD1 matching 7 bases. Germline V gives CDR1 ENHRY, CDR2 SYGVKD. The CDR3 has 15 residues. The ends lost 5 bases at V and 5 bases at J; junction bases unmatched: 12. As DNA, the CDR3 is TGTGCCATCAGTAAACTCAGGGGGTTAGGGGACGAGCAGTACTTC. Amino acids: CAISKLRGLGDEQYF.

The chain links TRBV6-6 to TRBJ1-5; maybe TRBD1 (6 bases). Trimming removed 6 bases from V and 0 bases from J, with 12 bases in between. From germline, CDR1 is MNHNY and CDR2 SVGAGI (reference sequence). The CDR3 loop spans 15 amino acids. The CDR3 region has the DNA TGTGCCAGCAGACAAGGGGGTGATAGCAATCAGCCCCAGCATTTT. It encodes CASRQGGDSNQPQHF.

The rearrangement links TRBV27 to TRBJ2-5; 11 nucleotides agree with TRBD1. CDR3 length: 14 residues. V lost 5 bases, J lost 4 bases, and 3 bases stayed unmatched. CDR1 MNHEY and CDR2 SMNVEV come from the germline V gene (reference sequence). DNA of the CDR3: TGTGCCAGCAGTCCGGGGACAGGGGGAGAGACCCAGTACTTC. Its translation is CASSPGTGGETQYF.

This chain uses TRBV3-1 (or the pseudogene TRBV3-2) with TRBJ1-5; 10 bases match TRBD1. J lost 6 bases, V lost 2 bases, and 4 bases had no gene match. Germline V gives CDR1 LGHDT, CDR2 YNNKEL (reference sequence). The CDR3 is 15 residues long. In nucleotides, the CDR3 is TGTGCCAGCAGCCAAACCGGGACAGGGGTTCAGCCCCAGCATTTT. Protein sequence: CASSQTGTGVQPQHF.

The genes are TRBV2 and TRBJ1-2, with D unresolved. V was cut by 0 bases and J by 7 bases, with 6 bases left in between. Per germline, CDR1 SNHLY and CDR2 FYNNEI. The CDR3 loop spans 12 amino acids. CDR3 sequence: CASSEAEVGYTF. The CDR3 DNA follows: TGTGCCAGCAGTGAAGCAGAGGTTGGCTACACCTTC. Filled out from reference TRBV2 and TRBJ1-2, the complete variable domain reads EPEVTQTPSHQVTQMGQEVILRCVPISNHLYFYWYRQILGQKVEFLVSFYNNEISEKSEIFDDQFSVERPDGSNFTLKIRSTKLEDSAMYFCASSEAEVGYTFGSGTRLTVV.

The gene calls are TRBV9 and TRBJ1-2, with TRBD1 identical over 7 bases. The CDR3 sequence is 14 residues long. V dropped 3 bases and J dropped 5; count of bases not matched to a gene: 7. The germline CDR1 and CDR2 sequences are SGDLS and YYNGEE. CDR3 protein: CASSALTGNYGYTF. Written as DNA, the CDR3 is TGTGCCAGCAGCGCCTTGACAGGGAATTATGGCTACACCTTC.

V gene TRBV14 combines with J gene TRBJ1-4, with D possibly matching TRBD1 (6 bases). Germline V gene sequence: CDR1 SGHDN, CDR2 FVKESK. The CDR3 consists of 17 residues. V gave up 1 base and J gave up 5 bases, with 17 bases separating them. The CDR3 DNA reads TGTGCCAGCAGCCAAGGCCCGCGTGGGGGCTGGAATGAAAAACTGTTTTTT. This encodes CASSQGPRGGWNEKLFF.

The chain links TRBV10-1 to TRBJ2-1; 12 bases align to TRBD2. Germline V lookup: CDR1 WNHNN, CDR2 SYGVQD (reference sequence). V dropped 6 bases and J dropped 8; count of bases not matched to a gene: 2. The CDR3 totals 13 residues. The CDR3 spells CASSSSGRDEQFF. DNA for the CDR3: TGCGCCAGCAGCTCTAGCGGGAGGGATGAGCAGTTCTTC.

V and J are TRBV19 and TRBJ2-7; TRBD1 matches at 10 bases. This CDR3 is 16 amino acids long. CDR1 and CDR2 from the germline V gene are LNHDA and SQIVND (reference sequence). Germline trimming cut 3 bases from V and 4 bases from J; bases unmatched to any gene: 9. DNA of the CDR3: TGTGCCAGTAGTATTTCCGGGACAGGGGCCATATACGAGCAGTACTTC. This gives the protein CASSISGTGAIYEQYF.

The V call is TRBV6-6, the J call TRBJ1-6; D remains ambiguous. This CDR3 is built from 12 residues. The germline V gene has CDR1 MNHNY and CDR2 SVGAGI (reference sequence). Trimming removed 5 bases from V and 15 bases from J, with 14 bases in between. CDR3 bases: TGTGCCAGCAGTCGCGTCAATAGAGTCCTCCACTTT. It codes for CASSRVNRVLHF.

This chain uses TRBV6-1 with TRBJ2-2; 11 bases match TRBD2. After removal of 2 bases from V and 6 bases from J, the junction contained 11 bases not matched to a gene. The V gene's germline CDR1 is MNHNS and CDR2 SASEGT. This CDR3 is built from 18 residues. CDR3 nucleotides: TGTGCCAGCAGTGAACTAGCGGGAGGTAGGACAGTTGCCGGGGAGCTGTTTTTT. Amino acids: CASSELAGGRTVAGELFF.

The chain joins TRBV19 to TRBJ1-1, with D possibly matching TRBD1 (5 bases). Germline CDR1 LNHDA, CDR2 SQIVND (reference sequence). The CDR3 is 15 amino acids. V dropped 2 bases and J dropped 1 base, with 11 bases sitting between them. DNA for the CDR3: TGTGCCAGTAGTATAACCTCCGGGGGGAACACTGAAGCTTTCTTT. This translates into CASSITSGGNTEAFF.

This rearrangement joins TRBV7-8 to TRBJ1-2; 8 nucleotides match TRBD1. Germline V gene data show CDR1 as SGHVS and CDR2 as FQNEAQ. The CDR3 consists of 17 residues. Trimming removed 7 bases from V and 0 bases from J; junction bases left unmatched: 13. CDR3 nucleotide sequence: TGTGCCAGCATTCCACATCGGACAGGGACTTCTAACTATGGCTACACCTTC. This gives the protein CASIPHRTGTSNYGYTF.

The chain has TRBV11-2 and TRBJ1-4; D not resolved. CDR3 length: 15 residues. Germline V gene sequence: CDR1 SGHAT, CDR2 FQNNGV. Trimming removed 3 bases from V and 5 bases from J, with 13 bases in between. CDR3 sequence: CASSLEFSPNEKLFF. The CDR3 region has the DNA TGTGCCAGCAGCTTGGAGTTCTCACCAAATGAAAAACTGTTTTTT. Together with reference TRBV11-2 and TRBJ1-4, the CDR3 gives the full variable domain: EAGVAQSPRYKIIEKRQSVAFWCNPISGHATLYWYQQILGQGPKLLIQFQNNGVVDDSQLPKDRFSAERLKGVDSTLKIQPAKLEDSAVYLCASSLEFSPNEKLFFGSGTQLSVL.

The genes are TRBV5-1 and TRBJ2-7; 9 bases are shared with TRBD1. V lost 5 bases, J lost 4 bases, and 7 bases stayed unmatched. The CDR3 consists of 14 residues. Germline CDR1 is SGHRS and CDR2 is YFSETQ. DNA for the CDR3: TGCGCCAGCAGTTCCCCGGGACAGGGATACGAGCAGTACTTC. Its protein product is CASSSPGQGYEQYF.

This sequence joins TRBV25-1 and TRBJ2-1; 8 nucleotides match TRBD2. Germline V gene data show CDR1 as MGHDK and CDR2 as SYGVNS. V shed 6 bases and J 2 bases; nucleotides not matched to a gene: 6. This CDR3 region has 15 residues. This chain's CDR3 is CASSGAGGPYNEQFF. Here the CDR3 DNA reads TGTGCCAGCAGCGGGGCGGGAGGCCCCTACAATGAGCAGTTCTTC.

The V call is TRBV18, the J call TRBJ2-3, with D possibly TRBD1 on 5 matching bases. Trimming cost V 5 bases and J 2 bases, with 14 bases left between them. This CDR3 is 15 amino acids long. Per germline, CDR1 KGHSH and CDR2 LQKENI. CDR3 sequence: CASSYGQLLTDTQYF. CDR3 DNA: TGTGCCAGCTCATACGGACAACTCCTCACAGATACGCAGTATTTT.

The chain couples TRBV18 to TRBJ1-6; 7 bases match TRBD1. The CDR3 runs 14 residues. The V segment lost 4 bases and the J segment 7 bases; nucleotides outside the gene matches: 4. Looked up from germline, CDR1 is KGHSH and CDR2 is LQKENI. The CDR3 region has the DNA TGTGCCAGCTCACTACAGGGGCAGAATTCACCCCTCCACTTT. This encodes CASSLQGQNSPLHF.

The rearrangement joins TRBV15 to TRBJ1-1; 8 positions agree with TRBD1. CDR1 is LNHNV, CDR2 YYDKDF, per germline (reference sequence). This CDR3 contains 19 residues. V trimming: 0 bases; J trimming: 3 bases; junction bases outside the gene matches: 15. Written as DNA, the CDR3 is TGTGCCACCAGCAGAGATCACGCGGGCCAGGGGGCACCGGACACTGAAGCTTTCTTT. This translates into CATSRDHAGQGAPDTEAFF.

With respect to this clone: Other nucleotide sequences in the sample specify the same CDR3. The chain has TRBV11-2 and TRBJ2-7; no firm D call. Germline values: CDR1 SGHAT, CDR2 FQNNGV. This CDR3 has 11 amino acids. V lost 5 bases and J lost 4, with 6 bases in between. Here the CDR3 DNA reads TGTGCCAGCAGCCCTCGTTACGAGCAGTACTTC. Translated, it gives CASSPRYEQYF.

The rearrangement joins TRBV19 to TRBJ1-2; TRBD1 agrees at 7 bases. CDR1 is LNHDA and CDR2 is SQIVND in the germline V gene (reference sequence). The ends lost 9 bases at V and 7 bases at J; junction bases unmatched: 2. This CDR3 region has 10 residues. In DNA, the CDR3 is TGTGCCAGGAACAGGGGTGGCTACACCTTC. Translating gives CARNRGGYTF.